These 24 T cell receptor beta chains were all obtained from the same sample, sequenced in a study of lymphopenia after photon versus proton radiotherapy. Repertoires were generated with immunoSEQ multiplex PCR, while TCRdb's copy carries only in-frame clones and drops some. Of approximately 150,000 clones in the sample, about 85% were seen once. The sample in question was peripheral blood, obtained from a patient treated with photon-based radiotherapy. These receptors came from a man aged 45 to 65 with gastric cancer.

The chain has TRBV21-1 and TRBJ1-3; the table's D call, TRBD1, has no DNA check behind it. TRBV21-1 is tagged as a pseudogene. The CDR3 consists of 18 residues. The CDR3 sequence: CASSKVRTAPLSGNTIYF. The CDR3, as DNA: TGTGCCAGCAGCAAGGTGCGGACAGCCCCACTCTCTGGAAACACCATATATTTT.

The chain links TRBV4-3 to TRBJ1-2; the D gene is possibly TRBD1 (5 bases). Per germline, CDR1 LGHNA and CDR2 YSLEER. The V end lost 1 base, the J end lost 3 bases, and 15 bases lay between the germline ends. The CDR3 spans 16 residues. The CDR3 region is CASSQGNAGTDYGYTF. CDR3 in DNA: TGCGCCAGCAGCCAAGGAAATGCAGGGACTGACTATGGCTACACCTTC.

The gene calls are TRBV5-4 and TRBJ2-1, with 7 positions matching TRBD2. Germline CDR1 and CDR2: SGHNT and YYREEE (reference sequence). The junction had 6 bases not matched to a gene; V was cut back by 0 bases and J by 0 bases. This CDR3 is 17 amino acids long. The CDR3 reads CASSLGSGPSSYNEQFF. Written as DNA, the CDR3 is TGTGCCAGCAGCTTGGGTAGCGGGCCAAGCTCCTACAATGAGCAGTTCTTC.

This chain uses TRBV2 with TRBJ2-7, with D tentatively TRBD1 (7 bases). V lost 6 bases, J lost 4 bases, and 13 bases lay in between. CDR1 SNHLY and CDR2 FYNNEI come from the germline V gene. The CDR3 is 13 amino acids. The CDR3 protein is CASRQGGVYEQYF. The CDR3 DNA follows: TGTGCCAGCAGGCAGGGGGGAGTTTACGAGCAGTACTTC.

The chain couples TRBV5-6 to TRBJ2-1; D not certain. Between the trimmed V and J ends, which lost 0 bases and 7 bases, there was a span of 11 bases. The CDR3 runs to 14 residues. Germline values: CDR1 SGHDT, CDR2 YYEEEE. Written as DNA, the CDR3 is TGTGCCAGCAGCTTGGGCGTAGGGTTGAATGAGCAGTTCTTC. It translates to CASSLGVGLNEQFF.

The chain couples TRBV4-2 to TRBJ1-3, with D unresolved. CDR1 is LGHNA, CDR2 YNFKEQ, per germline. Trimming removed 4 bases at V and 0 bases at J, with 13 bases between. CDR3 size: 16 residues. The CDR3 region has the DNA TGTGCCAGCAGCCCCTCCGAGGAGACCTCTGGAAACACCATATATTTT. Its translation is CASSPSEETSGNTIYF.

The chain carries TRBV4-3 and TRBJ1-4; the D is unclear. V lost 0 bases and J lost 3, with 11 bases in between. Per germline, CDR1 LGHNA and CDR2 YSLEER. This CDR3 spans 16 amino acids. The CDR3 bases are TGCGCCAGCAGCCAAGATTTTACAGACTCTAATGAAAAACTGTTTTTT. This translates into CASSQDFTDSNEKLFF.

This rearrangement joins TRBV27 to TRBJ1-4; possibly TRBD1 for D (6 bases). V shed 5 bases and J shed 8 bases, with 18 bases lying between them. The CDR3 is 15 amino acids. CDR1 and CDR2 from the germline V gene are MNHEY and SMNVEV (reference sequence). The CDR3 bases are TGTGCCAGCAGTCGGTGGGACACCCTTAGGGAAAAACTGTTTTTT. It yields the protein CASSRWDTLREKLFF.

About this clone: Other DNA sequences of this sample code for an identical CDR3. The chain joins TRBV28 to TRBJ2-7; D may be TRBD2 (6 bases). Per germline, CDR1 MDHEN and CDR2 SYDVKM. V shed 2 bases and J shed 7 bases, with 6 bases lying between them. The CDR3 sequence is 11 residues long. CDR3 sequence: CASSLGGEQYF. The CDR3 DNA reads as TGTGCCAGCAGTTTAGGGGGGGAGCAGTACTTC.

CDR3 region: CASSSTGILGSGANVLTF. CDR3 nucleotide sequence: TGTGCCAGCAGCTCCACAGGGATACTAGGTTCTGGGGCCAACGTCCTGACTTTC. The chain links TRBV14 to TRBJ2-6; a weak D match, TRBD1 (6 bases). Germline V gene data show CDR1 as SGHDN and CDR2 as FVKESK. The CDR3 runs 18 residues. The germline V and J ends were trimmed by 5 bases and 1 base, with 18 bases remaining between them.

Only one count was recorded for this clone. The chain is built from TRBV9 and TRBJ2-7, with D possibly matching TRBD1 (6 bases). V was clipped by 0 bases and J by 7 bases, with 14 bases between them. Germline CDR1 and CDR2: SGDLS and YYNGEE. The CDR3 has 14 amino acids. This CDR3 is CASSVDPGAGEQYF. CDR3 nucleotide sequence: TGTGCCAGCAGCGTAGATCCAGGGGCCGGGGAGCAGTACTTC.

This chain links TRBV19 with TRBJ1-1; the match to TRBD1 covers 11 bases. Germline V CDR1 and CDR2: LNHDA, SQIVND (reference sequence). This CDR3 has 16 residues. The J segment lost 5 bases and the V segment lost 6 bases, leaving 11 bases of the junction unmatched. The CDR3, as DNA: TGTGCCAGTAGGTTAGGACAGGGGGCGCCTGGGACTGAAGCTTTCTTT. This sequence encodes CASRLGQGAPGTEAFF.

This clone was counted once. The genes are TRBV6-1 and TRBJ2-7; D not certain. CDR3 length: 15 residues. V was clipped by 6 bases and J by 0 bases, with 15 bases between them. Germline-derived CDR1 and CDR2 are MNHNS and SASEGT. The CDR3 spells CASSPHLGSSYEQYF. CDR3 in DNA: TGTGCCAGCAGCCCTCATCTGGGTAGCTCCTACGAGCAGTACTTC.

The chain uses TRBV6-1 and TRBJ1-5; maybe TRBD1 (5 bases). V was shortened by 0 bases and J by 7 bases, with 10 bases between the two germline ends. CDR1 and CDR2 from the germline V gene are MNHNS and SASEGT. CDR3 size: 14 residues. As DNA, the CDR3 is TGTGCCAGCAGTGAAGCGTGGGGACGACAGCCCCAGCATTTT. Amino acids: CASSEAWGRQPQHF.

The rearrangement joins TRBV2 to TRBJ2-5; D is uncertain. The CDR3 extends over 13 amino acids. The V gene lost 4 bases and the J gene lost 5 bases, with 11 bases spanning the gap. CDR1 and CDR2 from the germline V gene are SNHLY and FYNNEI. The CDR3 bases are TGTGCCAGCAGTGTGGGTAGTTCGGAGACCCAGTACTTC. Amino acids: CASSVGSSETQYF.

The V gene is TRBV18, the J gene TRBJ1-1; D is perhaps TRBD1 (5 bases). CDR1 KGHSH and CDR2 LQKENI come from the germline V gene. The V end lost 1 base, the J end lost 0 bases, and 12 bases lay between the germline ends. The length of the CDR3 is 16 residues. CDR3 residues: CASSPRQGAVNTEAFF. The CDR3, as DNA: TGTGCCAGCTCACCACGGCAGGGCGCCGTGAACACTGAAGCTTTCTTT.

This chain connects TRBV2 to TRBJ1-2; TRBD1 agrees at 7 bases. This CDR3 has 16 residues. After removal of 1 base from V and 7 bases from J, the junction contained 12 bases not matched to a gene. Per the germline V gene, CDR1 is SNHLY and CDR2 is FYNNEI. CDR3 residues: CASSEGRGGRLRGYTF. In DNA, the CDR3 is TGTGCCAGCAGTGAAGGCAGAGGGGGCAGGCTTCGTGGCTACACCTTC. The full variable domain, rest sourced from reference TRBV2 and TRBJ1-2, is EPEVTQTPSHQVTQMGQEVILRCVPISNHLYFYWYRQILGQKVEFLVSFYNNEISEKSEIFDDQFSVERPDGSNFTLKIRSTKLEDSAMYFCASSEGRGGRLRGYTFGSGTRLTVV.

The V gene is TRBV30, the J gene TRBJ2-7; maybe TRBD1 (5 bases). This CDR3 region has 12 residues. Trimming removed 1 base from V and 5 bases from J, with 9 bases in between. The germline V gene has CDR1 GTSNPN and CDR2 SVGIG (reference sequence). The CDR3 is CAWSGGKHEQYF. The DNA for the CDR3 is TGTGCCTGGAGTGGGGGCAAGCACGAGCAGTACTTC.

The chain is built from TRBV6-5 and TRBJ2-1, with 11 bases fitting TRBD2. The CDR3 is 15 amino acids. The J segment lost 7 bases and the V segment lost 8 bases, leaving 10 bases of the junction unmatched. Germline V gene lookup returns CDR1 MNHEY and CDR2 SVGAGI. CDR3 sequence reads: CASGSARTSGNEQFF. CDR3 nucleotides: TGTGCCAGCGGTTCAGCTCGGACTAGCGGGAATGAGCAGTTCTTC.

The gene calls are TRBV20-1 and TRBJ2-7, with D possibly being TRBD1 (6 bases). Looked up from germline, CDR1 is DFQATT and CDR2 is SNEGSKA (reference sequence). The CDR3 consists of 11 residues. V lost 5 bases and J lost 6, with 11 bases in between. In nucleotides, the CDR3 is TGCAGTGCTGTTCCCAGGGGCGAGCAGTACTTC. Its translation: CSAVPRGEQYF.

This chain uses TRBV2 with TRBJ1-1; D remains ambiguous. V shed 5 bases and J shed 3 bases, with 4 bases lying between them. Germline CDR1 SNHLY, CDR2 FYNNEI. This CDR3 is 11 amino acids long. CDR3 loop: CASSRYTEAFF. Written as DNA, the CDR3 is TGTGCCAGCAGTCGGTACACTGAAGCTTTCTTT.

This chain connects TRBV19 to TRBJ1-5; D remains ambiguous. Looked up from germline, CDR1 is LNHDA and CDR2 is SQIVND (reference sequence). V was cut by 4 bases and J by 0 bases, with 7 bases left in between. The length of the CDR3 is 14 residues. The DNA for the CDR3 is TGTGCCAGTAGTAGCGGAGCTAGCAATCAGCCCCAGCATTTT. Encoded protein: CASSSGASNQPQHF.

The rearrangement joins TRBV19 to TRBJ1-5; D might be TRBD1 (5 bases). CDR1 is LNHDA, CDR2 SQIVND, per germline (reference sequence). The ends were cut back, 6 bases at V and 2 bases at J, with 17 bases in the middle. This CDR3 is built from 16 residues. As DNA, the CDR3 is TGTGCCAGTAGGCGGTCGGGGGGTCAAGGCAATCAGCCCCAGCATTTT. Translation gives CASRRSGGQGNQPQHF.

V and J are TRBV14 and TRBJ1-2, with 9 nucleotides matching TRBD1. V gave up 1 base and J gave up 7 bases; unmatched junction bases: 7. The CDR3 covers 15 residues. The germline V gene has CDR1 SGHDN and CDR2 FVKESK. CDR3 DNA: TGTGCCAGCAGCCAAGTGGACAGGGGAAGGCTTGGCTACACCTTC. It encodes CASSQVDRGRLGYTF.